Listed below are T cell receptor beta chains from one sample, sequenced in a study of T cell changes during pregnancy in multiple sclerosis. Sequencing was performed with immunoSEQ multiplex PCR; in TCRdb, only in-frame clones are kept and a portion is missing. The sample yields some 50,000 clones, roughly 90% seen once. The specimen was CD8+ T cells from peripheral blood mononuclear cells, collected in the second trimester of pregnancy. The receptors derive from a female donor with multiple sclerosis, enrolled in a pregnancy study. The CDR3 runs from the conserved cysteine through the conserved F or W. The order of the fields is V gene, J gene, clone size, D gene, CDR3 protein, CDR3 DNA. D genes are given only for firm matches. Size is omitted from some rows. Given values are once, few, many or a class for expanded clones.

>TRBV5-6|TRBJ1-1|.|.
CASSPGGGPNTEAFF
TGTGCCAGCAGCCCCGGGGGGGGCCCGAACACTGAAGCTTTCTTT
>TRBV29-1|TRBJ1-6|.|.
CSVQLGSSYNSPLHF
TGCAGCGTGCAACTCGGGAGCTCCTATAATTCACCCCTCCACTTT
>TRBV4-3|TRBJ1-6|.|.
CASSQDVDPGKSPLHF
TGCGCCAGCAGCCAAGACGTCGATCCGGGAAAATCACCCCTCCACTTT
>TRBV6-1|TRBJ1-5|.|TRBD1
CASSEGTGGYSNQPQHF
TGTGCCAGCAGTGAAGGGACAGGGGGTTATAGCAATCAGCCCCAGCATTTT
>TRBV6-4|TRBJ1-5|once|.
CASSDSHEGSQPQHF
TGTGCCAGCAGTGACTCTCACGAAGGGAGTCAGCCCCAGCATTTT
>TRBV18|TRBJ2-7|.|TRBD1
CASSPPGQGDEQYF
TGTGCCAGCTCACCGCCGGGACAGGGTGACGAGCAGTACTTC
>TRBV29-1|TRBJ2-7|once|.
CSVADSTYEQYF
TGCAGCGTTGCTGACAGCACCTACGAGCAGTACTTC
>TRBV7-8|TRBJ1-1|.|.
CASSYGGREAFF
TGTGCCAGCAGCTATGGGGGCCGAGAAGCTTTCTTT
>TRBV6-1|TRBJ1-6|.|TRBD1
CASSGQGIPLHF
TGTGCCAGCAGTGGACAGGGGATACCCCTCCACTTT
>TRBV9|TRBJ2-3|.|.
CASSVDYTDTQYF
TGTGCCAGCAGCGTAGACTACACAGATACGCAGTATTTT
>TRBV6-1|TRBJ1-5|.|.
CASSEGEGGGQPQHF
TGTGCCAGCAGTGAAGGGGAGGGAGGCGGACAGCCCCAGCATTTT
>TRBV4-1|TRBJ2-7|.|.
CASSQDRAGSYEQYF
TGCGCCAGCAGCCAAGATCGGGCGGGTTCCTACGAGCAGTACTTC
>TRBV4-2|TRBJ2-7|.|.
CASSQDLGGEQYF
TGTGCCAGCAGCCAAGATCTAGGGGGCGAGCAGTACTTC